This passage covers 18 T cell receptor beta chains from one sample sequenced in a study of long-term antiretroviral therapy in people with HIV. Runs used v3.0 of the immunoSEQ assay and were done at survey level. The protocol was immunoSEQ multiplex PCR, while the TCRdb copy is restricted to in-frame clones and leaves out a portion. The sample lists 26,000 or so clones; roughly 87% were seen once. This sample comprised unsorted PBMCs, obtained 2 years after starting antiretroviral therapy. The receptor source for this set is a man between 45 and 60 years old with HIV.

The rearrangement links TRBV2 to TRBJ1-1; TRBD1 might be the D (5 bases). CDR1 SNHLY and CDR2 FYNNEI come from the germline V gene. The CDR3 sequence is 12 residues long. The DNA of the CDR3 is TGTGCTGAGGGGACCTTGGGCGCTGAAGCTTTCTTT. It yields the protein CAEGTLGAEAFF.

The rearrangement links TRBV6-6 to TRBJ1-1; possible D gene TRBD1, 5 bases. The V and J ends lost 7 bases and 4 bases respectively, with 16 bases between them. The CDR3 totals 14 residues. The germline V gene encodes CDR1 MNHNY and CDR2 SVGAGI (reference sequence). CDR3 sequence reads: CASTRDLPGTEAFF. For the CDR3, the DNA is TGTGCCAGCACCCGGGACCTACCGGGCACTGAAGCTTTCTTT.

This rearrangement joins TRBV30 to TRBJ1-1, with 11 bases aligning to TRBD1. The germline CDR1 and CDR2 sequences are GTSNPN and SVGIG (reference sequence). After removal of 2 bases from V and 1 base from J, the junction contained 21 bases not matched to a gene. The CDR3 is made up of 21 amino acids. The CDR3 region has the DNA TGTGCCTGGAGTTTTGTAAGTGGGACAGGGGGGTACACCTATGGGAACACTGAAGCTTTCTTT. Encoded protein: CAWSFVSGTGGYTYGNTEAFF.

This chain joins TRBV18 and TRBJ1-4; the D is unclear. Germline-derived CDR1 and CDR2 are KGHSH and LQKENI. The V gene lost 3 bases and the J gene lost 6 bases, with 17 bases spanning the gap. This CDR3 has 16 amino acids. The CDR3 is CASSPTPGSNDEKLFF. The DNA for the CDR3 is TGTGCCAGCTCACCTACCCCGGGGTCCAACGATGAAAAACTGTTTTTT. The full variable domain, its missing parts supplied by reference TRBV18 and TRBJ1-4, is NAGVMQNPRHLVRRRGQEARLRCSPMKGHSHVYWYRQLPEEGLKFMVYLQKENIIDESGMPKERFSAEFPKEGPSILRIQQVVRGDSAAYFCASSPTPGSNDEKLFFGSGTQLSVL.

This clone was detected only once. The V and J genes are TRBV28 and TRBJ1-2; TRBD1 aligns across 8 bases. Germline CDR1 and CDR2: MDHEN and SYDVKM. The CDR3 contains 15 residues. V dropped 3 bases and J dropped 7; count of bases not matched to a gene: 10. The CDR3 coding sequence is TGTGCCAGCAGTTTCCCGAAGACAGGGGAGGGTGGCTACACCTTC. Translated: CASSFPKTGEGGYTF.

V is TRBV29-1 and J is TRBJ2-2; perhaps D is TRBD1 or TRBD2 (5 bases each). The V gene lost 5 bases and the J gene lost 7 bases, with 14 bases spanning the gap. Germline V lookup: CDR1 SQVTM, CDR2 ANQGSEA. The CDR3 is made up of 13 amino acids. The CDR3 coding sequence is TGCAGCGTTCGGGGCCAGGGCGTCGGGGAGCTGTTTTTT. The encoded protein is CSVRGQGVGELFF.

The chain uses TRBV6-4 and TRBJ1-2, with unresolved D. This CDR3 contains 15 residues. Looked up from germline, CDR1 is MRHNA and CDR2 is SNTAGT. The V and J ends lost 4 bases and 4 bases respectively, with 16 bases between them. Here the CDR3 DNA reads TGTGCCAGCAGTGCGCAGACCGGACCTTCCTATGGCTACACCTTC. This sequence encodes CASSAQTGPSYGYTF.

The rearrangement uses TRBV5-1 and TRBJ2-3; possible D gene TRBD1, 7 bases. The germline V gene encodes CDR1 SGHRS and CDR2 YFSETQ. The CDR3 is 16 residues long. Trimming removed 4 bases at V and 4 bases at J, with 19 bases between. CDR3 nucleotides: TGCGCCAGCAGCGTCCCCACAGGGGAGGCATCAGATACGCAGTATTTT. It codes for CASSVPTGEASDTQYF.

This sequence joins TRBV7-8 and TRBJ2-5, with D maybe TRBD2 (7 bases). Germline CDR1 is SGHVS and CDR2 is FQNEAQ. CDR3 length equals 15 residues. Trimming took 4 bases from V and 6 from J, leaving 18 bases between them. CDR3 protein: CASSSRGGEVKTQYF. In DNA, the CDR3 is TGTGCCAGCAGCTCGAGAGGGGGGGAGGTAAAGACCCAGTACTTC.

This chain links TRBV30 with TRBJ2-7, with 7 positions matching TRBD1. J gave up 6 bases and V 2 bases, and 7 bases lay outside the gene matches. This CDR3 comprises 13 residues. The germline V gene has CDR1 GTSNPN and CDR2 SVGIG (reference sequence). The CDR3 DNA sequence: TGTGCCTGGAGTATGGAGACAGGGCTCGAGCAGTACTTC. It is translated as CAWSMETGLEQYF. Full variable domain (rest looked up from reference TRBV30 and TRBJ2-7): SQTIHQWPATLVQPVGSPLSLECTVEGTSNPNLYWYRQAAGRGLQLLFYSVGIGQISSEVPQNLSASRPQDRQFILSSKKLLLSDSGFYLCAWSMETGLEQYFGPGTRLTVT.

This clone is categorized as medium-sized. This chain connects TRBV6-4 to TRBJ2-1; 7 bases map to TRBD1. This CDR3 has 14 residues. Germline CDR1 and CDR2: MRHNA and SNTAGT. V shed 4 bases and J 6 bases; nucleotides not matched to a gene: 6. The CDR3 nucleotides read TGTGCCAGCAGTGCTACAGGGGACGGCAATGAGCAGTTCTTC. The encoded protein is CASSATGDGNEQFF.

The chain couples TRBV30 to TRBJ1-1; a possible D gene is TRBD1 (5 bases). This CDR3 has 15 amino acids. V dropped 0 bases and J dropped 0 bases, with 11 bases sitting between them. Germline V CDR1 and CDR2: GTSNPN, SVGIG (reference sequence). CDR3 residues: CAWSVRRQMNTEAFF. The CDR3 DNA is TGTGCCTGGAGTGTAAGGAGACAGATGAACACTGAAGCTTTCTTT.

The J gene is TRBJ2-3, the V gene TRBV27; D is ambiguous. Trimming pared 6 bases from V and 4 bases from J, leaving 20 bases between. Per the germline V gene, CDR1 is MNHEY and CDR2 is SMNVEV (reference sequence). The CDR3 totals 16 residues. Here the CDR3 DNA reads TGTGCCAGCAGCCCAAACCCAGGCTACTCCGCAGATACGCAGTATTTT. Encoded protein: CASSPNPGYSADTQYF.

This clone was picked up one time. V and J are TRBV28 and TRBJ2-7; TRBD2 aligns across 7 bases. Germline values: CDR1 MDHEN, CDR2 SYDVKM. V shed 4 bases and J 3 bases; nucleotides not matched to a gene: 3. The CDR3 has 13 amino acids. DNA for the CDR3: TGTGCCAGCAGTTATAGCGGGTACTACGAGCAGTACTTC. It is translated as CASSYSGYYEQYF.

This chain links TRBV19 with TRBJ2-3; TRBD1 might be the D (6 bases). This CDR3 is built from 15 residues. V lost 4 bases and J 0 bases, leaving 11 bases between the germline ends. Germline CDR1 reads LNHDA; CDR2 reads SQIVND (reference sequence). DNA of the CDR3: TGTGCCAGTAGTAGTAACAGGGAAAGCACAGATACGCAGTATTTT. It codes for CASSSNRESTDTQYF.

This clone was counted a single time. The genes are TRBV7-2 and TRBJ2-7; D not resolved. The V gene's germline CDR1 is SGHTA and CDR2 FQGNSA. V was shortened by 5 bases and J by 0 bases, with 11 bases between the two germline ends. The CDR3 contains 14 residues. The CDR3 DNA is TGTGCCAGCAGCCTCTTACACACCTCCTACGAGCAGTACTTC. It is translated as CASSLLHTSYEQYF. The full variable domain, with the rest looked up from reference TRBV7-2 and TRBJ2-7, is GAGVSQSPSNKVTEKGKDVELRCDPISGHTALYWYRQSLGQGLEFLIYFQGNSAPDKSGLPSDRFSAERTGGSVSTLTIQRTQQEDSAVYLCASSLLHTSYEQYFGPGTRLTVT.

This chain uses TRBV4-1 with TRBJ2-2; D is possibly TRBD1 (6 bases). Germline values: CDR1 MGHRA, CDR2 YSYEKL. The CDR3 contains 16 residues. The V end lost 4 bases, the J end lost 0 bases, and 12 bases lay between the germline ends. In nucleotides, the CDR3 is TGCGCCAGCAGCCCCCGGACAGCTACGAACACCGGGGAGCTGTTTTTT. Translation gives CASSPRTATNTGELFF.

A single count supports this clone. The chain carries TRBV5-1 and TRBJ2-5, with TRBD1 identical over 8 bases. The CDR3 totals 15 residues. Germline V CDR1 and CDR2: SGHRS, YFSETQ. V lost 4 bases to trimming and J lost 5 bases; unmatched junction nucleotides: 10. CDR3 protein: CASSPDRGGEETQYF. The CDR3 nucleotides are TGCGCCAGCAGCCCTGACAGGGGCGGGGAGGAGACCCAGTACTTC.